This T cell receptor (beta chain) was profiled in a study of T cell responses to AZD1222 COVID-19 vaccine. In the case of this clone: Antigen specificity is unknown.

CDR3 length: 15 residues. Germline loops: CDR1 MDHEN, CDR2 SYDVKM. The V segment lost 10 bases and the J segment 6 bases; nucleotides outside the gene matches: 12. Overall study findings and caveats: Scientists sampled the repertoires only once the peak T cell response had passed.

The repertoire was sequenced with immunoSEQ multiplex PCR; TCRdb's copy has only in-frame clones and lacks some. This table has some 30,000 clones, about 86% appearing once. Sequences were derived from peripheral blood, sampled on day 0 of AZD1222 vaccination. The chain employs TRBV28 and TRBJ1-2, with 12 bases that match TRBD1. The TCR was taken from an adult in good health. The CDR3 spells CAIKGQGASYNGYTF. DNA for the CDR3: TGTGCCATCAAGGGACAGGGGGCTAGTTATAATGGCTACACCTTC.